This TCR beta chain was recorded in a study of T cells in Graves' hyperthyroidism and ophthalmopathy. Subjects aged 18 to 65 presented with newly diagnosed hyperthyroidism of less than 2 months' duration. The CDR3 sequence is 14 residues long. V shed 2 bases, J shed 6 bases, and the junction held 1 base outside the gene matches. CDR1 SGHTA and CDR2 FQGTGA come from the germline V gene. The investigators amplified TCR beta CDR3 regions from RNA transcripts. The HTBI primer set drove a first-round RT-PCR of the TCR CDR3. TCRdb reanalysed the multiplex PCR reads using MiXCR and keeps one entry per CDR3 protein. The table records 450,000 to 700,000 distinct CDR3 sequences, 46% of them present only once.

Sequencing used peripheral blood or thyroid tissue (not recorded which). The rearrangement uses TRBV7-3 and TRBJ2-1; 10 nucleotides line up with TRBD2. The source of this sequence is a woman in her late teens or twenties with Graves' hyperthyroidism. This CDR3 is CASSLLAGANEQFF. The CDR3 DNA reads TGTGCCAGCAGCTTACTAGCGGGAGCCAATGAGCAGTTCTTC.